The 9 T cell receptor beta chains below all came from one sample that was sequenced in a study of blood T cell repertoires in COVID-19. Clones were sequenced by immunoSEQ multiplex PCR, and TCRdb holds only the in-frame ones, with some missing. The sample records 250,000 or so clones, roughly 85% being singletons. The sequencing sample was made of PBMCs or T cells enriched from blood (not recorded which). All receptors derive from a woman aged 40 to 49 who had been exposed to COVID-19.

The chain uses TRBV5-1 and TRBJ1-3; D is uncertain. Per the germline V gene, CDR1 is SGHRS and CDR2 is YFSETQ. Trimming stripped 0 bases from V and 4 bases from J, with 11 bases between. This CDR3 is built from 15 residues. CDR3 DNA sequence: TGCGCCAGCAGCTTGGCCGCGAGGGCAGGAAACACCATATATTTT. This encodes CASSLAARAGNTIYF.

This clone was seen once. The genes are TRBV28 and TRBJ2-1; 8 bases are a match to TRBD1. The trim removed 7 bases at V and 3 bases at J, leaving 5 bases unmatched. The CDR3 extends over 14 amino acids. Per the germline V gene, CDR1 is MDHEN and CDR2 is SYDVKM. The CDR3 spells CASTPGTGYNEQFF. CDR3 DNA sequence: TGTGCCAGCACCCCCGGGACAGGCTACAATGAGCAGTTCTTC. Supplemented by reference TRBV28 and TRBJ2-1, the full variable domain reads DVKVTQSSRYLVKRTGEKVFLECVQDMDHENMFWYRQDPGLGLRLIYFSYDVKMKEKGDIPEGYSVSREKKERFSLILESASTNQTSMYLCASTPGTGYNEQFFGPGTRLTVL.

The chain has TRBV7-2 and TRBJ2-3; no clear D gene. From germline, CDR1 is SGHTA and CDR2 FQGNSA. The CDR3 sequence is 13 residues long. Trimming stripped 5 bases from V and 1 base from J, with 7 bases between. CDR3 in amino acids: CASSDTGTDTQYF. Here the CDR3 DNA reads TGTGCCAGCAGCGATACGGGCACAGATACGCAGTATTTT.

This rearrangement joins TRBV5-1 to TRBJ1-1; D unclear. Germline V lookup: CDR1 SGHRS, CDR2 YFSETQ. This CDR3 has 17 residues. Trimming took 3 bases from V and 4 from J, leaving 22 bases between them. CDR3 nucleotides: TGCGCCAGCAGCTCGGGCGACATTGGGAGGGTAGCCACTGAAGCTTTCTTT. It encodes CASSSGDIGRVATEAFF.

The rearrangement uses TRBV21-1 and TRBJ1-1; the tabulated D call, TRBD1, remains unverified against the DNA. TRBV21-1 is termed a pseudogene. The length of the CDR3 is 23 residues. The CDR3 coding sequence is TGTGCCAGCAGGAAATGCCGATGGGATCGGACAGGGGACTTCCAGAAACTGAACACTGAAGCTTTCTTT. Its translation is CASRKCRWDRTGDFQKLNTEAFF.

V and J are TRBV19 and TRBJ1-6; unclear D gene. From germline, CDR1 is LNHDA and CDR2 SQIVND (reference sequence). V was clipped by 3 bases and J by 7 bases, with 10 bases between them. The CDR3 is made up of 14 amino acids. Written as DNA, the CDR3 is TGTGCCAGTAGTATCCAGGCCAAGAATTCACCCCTCCACTTT. Translated, it gives CASSIQAKNSPLHF. The whole variable domain, filled in from reference TRBV19 and TRBJ1-6, reads DGGITQSPKYLFRKEGQNVTLSCEQNLNHDAMYWYRQDPGQGLRLIYYSQIVNDFQKGDIAEGYSVSREKKESFPLTVTSAQKNPTAFYLCASSIQAKNSPLHFGNGTRLTVT.

The gene calls are TRBV5-1 and TRBJ2-3, with 7 positions matching TRBD1. The CDR3 runs 15 residues. Losses at the gene ends were 7 bases for V and 6 bases for J; bases not matched to a gene: 14. Per germline, CDR1 SGHRS and CDR2 YFSETQ. The CDR3 spells CASGLQGELQDTQYF. The CDR3 DNA follows: TGCGCCAGCGGCCTCCAGGGGGAACTACAGGATACGCAGTATTTT.

This chain joins TRBV7-2 and TRBJ2-3; TRBD2 aligns across 10 bases. Trimming took 1 base from V and 5 from J; bases not matched to a gene: 9. Per the germline V gene, CDR1 is SGHTA and CDR2 is FQGNSA. The CDR3 covers 17 residues. The CDR3 coding sequence is TGTGCCAGCAGCTTAGGCGGGAGCGGGGGGGCCAGAGATACGCAGTATTTT. This gives the protein CASSLGGSGGARDTQYF.

This clone has a single count. The CDR3 sequence is CASSLPGTEAFF. The DNA for the CDR3 is TGTGCCAGCAGCCTCCCGGGCACTGAAGCTTTCTTT. This chain connects TRBV3-1 (or the pseudogene TRBV3-2) to TRBJ1-1; D gene unclear. The CDR3 is 12 amino acids. The V end lost 4 bases, the J end lost 4 bases, and 7 bases lay between the germline ends. From germline, CDR1 is LGHDT and CDR2 YNNKEL (reference sequence).